This TCR beta chain was documented in a study of T cell repertoires in ileal Crohn's disease (dated by TCRdb to between 2019 and 2020). For context, the study as a whole: Median disease duration was approximately 8.3 years, and around 35% of patients were identified as active smokers at the time of surgery. All patients had surgery for a complication: stricturing disease in around 61% and penetrating disease in about 39%. Roughly half of the patients were given postoperative therapy, with about a dozen receiving thiopurines and around 20 receiving anti-TNF agents. TCR repertoire analysis was done in roughly 57 Crohn's disease patients from a prospective multicentre cohort. Running in parallel with the study was a multicentre cohort set up to find predictors of early endoscopic recurrence following ileocolonic resection. A Rutgeerts score above i0 was used to define endoscopic postoperative recurrence. A total of some 150 mucosal samples from 57 patients were sequenced, collected from several sites on the surgical specimen and at postoperative endoscopy.

What the study reported, not specific to this receptor: Sorted CD8 T cells carried more high-frequency clones than CD4 T cells, suggesting mucosal expansions were mainly CD8. Compared with non-smokers, patients who were active smokers at surgery showed a significantly higher proportion of clonal expansions (25.9% vs 17.9%, p=0.02). Endoscopic recurrence was linked to a higher percentage of high-frequency clones at surgery, and recurrence occurred in every patient whose clonality exceeded 26.8% (18/57). Mucosal CD4 and CD8 T cells were sorted and sequenced only in a subgroup of patients, whose size was not stated.

Roughly 540 nanograms of biopsy DNA per sample were submitted for commercial TCRB immunosequencing. CDR3 regions were amplified from genomic DNA by Adaptive Biotechnology using a two-step, amplification bias-controlled multiplex PCR. The first PCR used primers for every V and J gene segment; the second PCR added barcodes and Illumina adapters. An Illumina instrument was used to sequence the CDR3 libraries. The source study handled its data this way. Vendor-provided pipelines were combined with custom analysis of raw data in R/Bioconductor under R version 3.3.0. Clonality, ranging from 0 to 1, was calculated as the inverse of the normalised Shannon entropy of all productive clones. High-frequency clones were defined as the share of the repertoire taken up by the top 100 clones, keeping only clones that passed a 95% confidence test. Overlap between samples was measured with the Morisita-Horn index, while repertoire diversity was measured with the Simpson index. As stored in TCRdb, this immuneACCESS dataset retains in-frame rearrangements with V and J assigned. A fraction of the clones does not appear; measured against another copy, unresolved V genes explain less than half of the discrepancy, and the remainder lacks a known reason. From that table come the V and J calls and clone size; the DNA was used to work out D and trimming. The sample table lists about 15,000 clones, roughly 83% of them with a count of one. 10% of the sample rests with the top ten.

Adults with ileal or ileocolonic Crohn's disease and an indication for ileocolonic resection were eligible for inclusion. Whole ileal mucosal biopsies were stored frozen at -80°C before DNA extraction. Genomic DNA was extracted from frozen whole biopsies with a TRizol-based method and quantified on a NanoDrop 2000 spectrophotometer. Concerning this clone itself: Its antigen is currently not known. Base qualities are not at hand, and no much larger clone is one base apart.

From its cysteine to its phenylalanine, the CDR3 spans 14 amino acids. The read is trimmed to its CDR3 DNA, 42 bases read in frame from base 1. CDR1 and CDR2 were assigned from the germline V gene as SGHAT and FQNNGV. V is shortened by 2 bases, J by 5 bases, and the region joining them spans 10 bases. This sequence uses TRBV11-2 and TRBJ1-5; the D gene is unclear. The receptor's source is an adult with Crohn's disease. Sequencing used ileal tissue. The CDR3 protein sequence reads: CASSLSPGDQPQHF. The DNA is TGTGCCAGCAGCTTAAGTCCGGGTGATCAGCCCCAGCATTTT.